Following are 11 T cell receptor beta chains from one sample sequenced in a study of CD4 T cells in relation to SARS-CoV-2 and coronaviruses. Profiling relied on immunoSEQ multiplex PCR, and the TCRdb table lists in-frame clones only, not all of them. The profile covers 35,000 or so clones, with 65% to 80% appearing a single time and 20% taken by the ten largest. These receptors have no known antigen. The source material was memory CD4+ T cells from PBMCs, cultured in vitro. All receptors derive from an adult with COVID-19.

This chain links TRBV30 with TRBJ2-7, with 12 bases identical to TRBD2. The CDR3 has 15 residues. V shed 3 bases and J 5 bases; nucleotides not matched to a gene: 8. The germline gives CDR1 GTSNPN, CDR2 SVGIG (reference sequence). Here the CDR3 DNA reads TGTGCCTGGAGCTCCTGGACTAGCGGGATCCACGAGCAGTACTTC. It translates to CAWSSWTSGIHEQYF. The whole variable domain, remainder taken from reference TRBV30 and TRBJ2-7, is SQTIHQWPATLVQPVGSPLSLECTVEGTSNPNLYWYRQAAGRGLQLLFYSVGIGQISSEVPQNLSASRPQDRQFILSSKKLLLSDSGFYLCAWSSWTSGIHEQYFGPGTRLTVT.

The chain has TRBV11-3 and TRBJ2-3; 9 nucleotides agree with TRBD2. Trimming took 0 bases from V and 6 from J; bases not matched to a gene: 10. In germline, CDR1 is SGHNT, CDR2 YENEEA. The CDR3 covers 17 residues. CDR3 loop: CASSLESSGTTGDTQYF. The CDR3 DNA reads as TGTGCCAGCAGCTTAGAGTCTAGCGGGACAACTGGGGATACGCAGTATTTT.

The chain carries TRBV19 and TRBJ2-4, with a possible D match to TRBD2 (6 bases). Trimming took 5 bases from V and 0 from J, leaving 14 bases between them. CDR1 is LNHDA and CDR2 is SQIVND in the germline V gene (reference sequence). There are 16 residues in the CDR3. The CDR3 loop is CASSLGGFLAKNIQYF. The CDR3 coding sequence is TGTGCCAGTAGTCTCGGGGGTTTTCTAGCCAAAAACATTCAGTACTTC.

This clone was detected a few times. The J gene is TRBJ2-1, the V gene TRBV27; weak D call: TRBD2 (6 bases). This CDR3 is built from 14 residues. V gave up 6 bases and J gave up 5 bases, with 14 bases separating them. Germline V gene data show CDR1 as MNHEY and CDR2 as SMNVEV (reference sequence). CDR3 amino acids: CASRPGTVHNEQFF. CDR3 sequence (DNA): TGTGCCAGCAGACCCGGGACTGTACACAATGAGCAGTTCTTC.

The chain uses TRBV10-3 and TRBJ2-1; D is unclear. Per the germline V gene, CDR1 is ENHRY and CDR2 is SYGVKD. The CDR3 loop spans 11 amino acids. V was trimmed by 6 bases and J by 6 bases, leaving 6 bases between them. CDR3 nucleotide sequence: TGTGCCATCAGCGACGGCAATGAGCAGTTCTTC. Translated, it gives CAISDGNEQFF.

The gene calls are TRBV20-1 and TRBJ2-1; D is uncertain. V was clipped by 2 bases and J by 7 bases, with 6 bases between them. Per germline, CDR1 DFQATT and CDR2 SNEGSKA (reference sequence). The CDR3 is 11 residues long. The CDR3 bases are TGCAGTGCTAGAAGCAGGAATGAGCAGTTCTTC. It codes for CSARSRNEQFF.

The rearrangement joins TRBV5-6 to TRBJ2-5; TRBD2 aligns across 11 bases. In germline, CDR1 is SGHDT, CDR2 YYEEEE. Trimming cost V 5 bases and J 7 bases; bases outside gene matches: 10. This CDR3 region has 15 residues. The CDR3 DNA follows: TGTGCCAGCAGTCCACTAGCGGGAGAGACCGGGACCCAGTACTTC. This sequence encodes CASSPLAGETGTQYF.

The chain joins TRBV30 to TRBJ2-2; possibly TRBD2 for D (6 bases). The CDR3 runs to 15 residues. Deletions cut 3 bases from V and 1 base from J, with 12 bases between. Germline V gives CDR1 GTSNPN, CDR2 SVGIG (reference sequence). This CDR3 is CAWRWRALNTGELFF. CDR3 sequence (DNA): TGTGCCTGGAGGTGGAGGGCCTTGAACACCGGGGAGCTGTTTTTT.

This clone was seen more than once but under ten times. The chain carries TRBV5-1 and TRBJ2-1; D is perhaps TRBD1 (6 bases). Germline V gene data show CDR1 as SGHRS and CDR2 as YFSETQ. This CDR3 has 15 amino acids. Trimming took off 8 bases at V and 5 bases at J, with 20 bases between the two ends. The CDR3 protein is CASETGQGLNNEQFF. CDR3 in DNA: TGCGCCAGTGAAACGGGGCAGGGGCTAAACAATGAGCAGTTCTTC.

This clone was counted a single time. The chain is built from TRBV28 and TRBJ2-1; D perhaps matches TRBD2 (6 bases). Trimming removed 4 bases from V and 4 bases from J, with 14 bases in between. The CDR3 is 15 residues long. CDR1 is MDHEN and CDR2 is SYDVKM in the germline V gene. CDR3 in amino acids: CASSSAAGTYNEQFF. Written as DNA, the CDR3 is TGTGCCAGCAGTTCCGCCGCGGGAACATACAATGAGCAGTTCTTC.

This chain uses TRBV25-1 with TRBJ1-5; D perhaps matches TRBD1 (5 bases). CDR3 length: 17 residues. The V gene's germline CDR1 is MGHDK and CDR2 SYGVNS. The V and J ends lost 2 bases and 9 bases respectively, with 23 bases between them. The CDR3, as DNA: TGTGCCAGCAGTGAACGACGGGACGCAGGGCTTGTGGGGCCCCAGCATTTT. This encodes CASSERRDAGLVGPQHF.